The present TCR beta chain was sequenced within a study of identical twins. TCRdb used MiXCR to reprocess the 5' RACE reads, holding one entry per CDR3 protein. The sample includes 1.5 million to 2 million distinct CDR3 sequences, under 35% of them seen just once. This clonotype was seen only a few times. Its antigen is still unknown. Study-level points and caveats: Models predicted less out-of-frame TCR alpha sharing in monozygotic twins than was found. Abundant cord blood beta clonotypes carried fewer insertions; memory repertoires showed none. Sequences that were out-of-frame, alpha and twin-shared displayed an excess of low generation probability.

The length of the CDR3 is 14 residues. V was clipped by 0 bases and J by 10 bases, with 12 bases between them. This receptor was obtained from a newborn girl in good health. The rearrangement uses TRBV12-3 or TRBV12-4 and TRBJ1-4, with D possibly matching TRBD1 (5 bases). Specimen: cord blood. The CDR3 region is CASSLALGRGKLFF. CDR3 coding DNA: TGTGCCAGCAGTTTAGCGCTGGGGCGGGGAAAACTGTTTTTT.